Sequencing of this T cell receptor (beta chain) was carried out in a study of Graves' ophthalmopathy and Graves' hyperthyroidism. RNA transcripts provided the template for amplifying TCR beta CDR3 regions. The workflow started with a first-round RT-PCR run with HTBI primers and then moved on to a second-round multiplex PCR. One entry per CDR3 protein, called by TCRdb with MiXCR from the multiplex PCR reads. The sample has about 1.1 million distinct CDR3 sequences, 36% seen once. Sequencing was done on a sample of peripheral blood or thyroid tissue (not recorded which). This TCR derives from an adult man with Graves' hyperthyroidism.

The CDR3 DNA follows: TGTGCCATCAGTGTAATGGAGCAAGAGACCCAGTACTTC. Protein sequence: CAISVMEQETQYF. This rearrangement joins TRBV10-3 to TRBJ2-5, with D uncertain. Looked up from germline, CDR1 is ENHRY and CDR2 is SYGVKD. CDR3 length equals 13 residues. Trimming took 4 bases from V and 2 from J, leaving 8 bases between them.